This T cell receptor beta chain came from a study of technical replicates of blood from a handful of donors. J lost 5 bases, V lost 1 base, and 19 bases had no gene match. CDR3 length: 21 residues. The germline V gene encodes CDR1 WSHSY and CDR2 SAAADI. TCRdb keeps only in-frame clones here, not all; method: immunoSEQ multiplex PCR. Counted here are 80,000 or so clones, roughly 98% occurring once; the ten biggest clones make up approximately 0.15%. J is TRBJ2-2 and V is TRBV10-2, with TRBD2 matching over 10 bases. The sample comprised T cells isolated from PBMCs. The source is a human donor in good health. The DNA for the CDR3 is TGCGCCAGCAGTGAGTTTGGGTCTAGCGGGAGCGGTGTGGCTGGAACCGGGGAGCTGTTTTTT. It specifies CASSEFGSSGSGVAGTGELFF.